The entry that follows covers one T cell receptor (beta chain) sequence. The data originate from a study of blood T cell repertoires in COVID-19. Germline V gene lookup returns CDR1 SGDLS and CDR2 YYNGEE. V lost 0 bases and J lost 2, with 18 bases in between. The CDR3 consists of 18 residues. Sequencing was performed with immunoSEQ multiplex PCR; in TCRdb, only in-frame clones are kept and a portion is missing. This sample carries around 190,000 clones, roughly 85% of them seen once, and the ten largest clones take 4% to 5%. The gene calls are TRBV9 and TRBJ2-1; D possibly corresponds to TRBD2 (5 bases). Sequencing was performed on peripheral blood. The receptor was isolated from a woman of 80 years or more with acute or convalescent COVID-19. CDR3 sequence: CASSVATSHMGAYNEQFF. CDR3 nucleotides: TGTGCCAGCAGCGTAGCCACCTCTCACATGGGAGCCTACAATGAGCAGTTCTTC.